This passage covers 5 T cell receptor beta chains from one sample sequenced in a study of shared clonotypes between healthy human individuals. Here immunoSEQ multiplex PCR was the method, and the copy in TCRdb shows in-frame clones only, minus some. The repertoire holds more than 2,000,000 clones, with just over 90% as singletons. Sequenced input: naive CD4+ T cells sorted from blood. As to subset: CD45RA+ positively selected. The receptors come from a man aged 18 to 30 in good health.

This clone was recorded once. This rearrangement joins TRBV2 to TRBJ1-5; D possibly corresponds to TRBD1 (6 bases). This CDR3 has 18 residues. Germline loops: CDR1 SNHLY, CDR2 FYNNEI. Trimming took 1 base from V and 0 from J, leaving 16 bases between them. The CDR3 DNA sequence: TGTGCCAGCAGTGAAGAGTATAGGGGGACTATTAGCAATCAGCCCCAGCATTTT. As protein: CASSEEYRGTISNQPQHF.

CDR3 sequence reads: CASSSRNWGGAPYNSPLHF. For the CDR3, the DNA is TGTGCCAGCAGCTCCCGAAACTGGGGGGGGGCCCCCTATAATTCACCCCTCCACTTT. This rearrangement joins TRBV11-2 to TRBJ1-6; a weak D match, TRBD1 (6 bases). Trimming took off 4 bases at V and 2 bases at J, with 21 bases between the two ends. CDR3 length: 19 amino acids. Germline V CDR1 and CDR2: SGHAT, FQNNGV. Filled out from reference TRBV11-2 and TRBJ1-6, the complete variable domain reads EAGVAQSPRYKIIEKRQSVAFWCNPISGHATLYWYQQILGQGPKLLIQFQNNGVVDDSQLPKDRFSAERLKGVDSTLKIQPAKLEDSAVYLCASSSRNWGGAPYNSPLHFGNGTRLTVT.

This chain joins TRBV4-3 and TRBJ2-3; D remains ambiguous. The CDR3 sequence is 14 residues long. V lost 2 bases and J 0 bases, leaving 6 bases between the germline ends. Germline CDR1 and CDR2: LGHNA and YSLEER. The chain's CDR3 is CASSQYRSTDTQYF. The CDR3 nucleotides read TGCGCCAGCAGCCAATATAGAAGCACAGATACGCAGTATTTT.

Turning to this clone: Sequence at one end of the junction differs from germline and may be a read error. V and J are TRBV11-2 and TRBJ2-2; the D call may be TRBD1 or TRBD2 (5 bases each). CDR1 is SGHAT and CDR2 is FQNNGV in the germline V gene. The CDR3 totals 15 residues. The CDR3 here is CASSLALGDTGELFF. The DNA for the CDR3 is TGTGCCAGCAGTTTAGCCCTGGGGGACACCGGGGAGCTGTTTTTT.

V and J are TRBV4-1 and TRBJ2-1, with D possibly being TRBD2 (5 bases). Germline loops: CDR1 MGHRA, CDR2 YSYEKL. The CDR3 loop spans 16 amino acids. Between the trimmed V and J ends, which lost 1 base and 0 bases, there was a span of 10 bases. The CDR3 is CASSQGTAFSYNEQFF. The CDR3 region has the DNA TGCGCCAGCAGCCAAGGGACTGCTTTCTCCTACAATGAGCAGTTCTTC.